The 5 T cell receptor beta chains given below trace back to one sample, sequenced in a study of T cell clonality in common variable immunodeficiency (dated by TCRdb to about 2015). Libraries were built with the immunoSEQ multiplex PCR assay. The table was pulled from immuneACCESS by TCRdb, which kept in-frame rearrangements only. Such tables lose some clones; where checked, under half of the loss comes from unresolved V genes, and the rest has no known cause. The table records about 40,000 clones for this sample, and not one of them appears only once. In total, the top ten clones hold approximately 1.4% of the sample. The source material was peripheral blood mononuclear cells. The receptors stem from a person aged 18 to 70 in good health.

This clone has a count of ten or more. Read coverage stops 3 residues before the CDR3 terminus; the germline J gene supplies the remainder. The chain combines TRBV11-2 with TRBJ2-7; TRBD2 is a possible D gene (5 bases). Between the trimmed V and J ends, which lost 1 base and 4 bases, there was a span of 8 bases. Germline values: CDR1 SGHAT, CDR2 FQNNGV. The CDR3 has 13 amino acids. CDR3 region: CASSLAAGYEQYF. CDR3 bases read: TGTGCCAGCAGCTTAGCGGCGGGTTACGAG. The full variable domain, with the rest looked up from reference TRBV11-2 and TRBJ2-7, is EAGVAQSPRYKIIEKRQSVAFWCNPISGHATLYWYQQILGQGPKLLIQFQNNGVVDDSQLPKDRFSAERLKGVDSTLKIQPAKLEDSAVYLCASSLAAGYEQYFGPGTRLTVT.

This clone was counted many times. The observed sequence ends 3 residues before the CDR3 terminus, with the missing tail filled in from the germline J gene. The V gene is TRBV12-3 or TRBV12-4, the J gene TRBJ2-1; 9 nucleotides line up with TRBD2. The CDR3 totals 15 residues. Trimming removed 6 bases from V and 2 bases from J; junction bases left unmatched: 5. The sequenced CDR3 bases are TGTGCCAGCAGCCTTAGCGGGGGCCCCTACAATGAG. Amino acids: CASSLSGGPYNE. The CDR3 in its entirety is CASSLSGGPYNEQFF.

At least ten counts were recorded for this clone. The CDR3 extends 3 residues past the end of the read, so its final part is completed from the germline J gene. The chain uses TRBV29-1 and TRBJ2-3, with TRBD1 matching 9 bases. CDR3 length equals 14 residues. In germline, CDR1 is SQVTM, CDR2 ANQGSEA. With 7 bases clipped from V and 1 base from J, the junction kept 6 bases outside the gene matches. CDR3 amino acids: CSASGQGRTDTQYF. The CDR3 bases that were read are TGCAGCGCTTCCGGACAGGGGCGCACAGATACG.

This clone showed up many times. The CDR3 reads CASKTDRQNQPQHF. The CDR3 DNA, read in part, is TGTGCCAGTAAAACGGACAGGCAAAATCAGCCC. This chain uses TRBV19 with TRBJ1-5; TRBD1 matches at 7 bases. The read ends 3 residues early relative to the CDR3; the germline J gene fills the gap. V lost 7 bases, J lost 4 bases, and 7 bases stayed unmatched. Per germline, CDR1 LNHDA and CDR2 SQIVND (reference sequence). CDR3 length: 14 amino acids.

This clone was seen repeatedly, ten times or more. The read ends 3 residues shy of where the CDR3 ends; the end is completed using the germline J gene. Other DNA sequences in this sample translate to the same CDR3. The chain links TRBV5-1 to TRBJ2-1, with 13 bases aligning to TRBD2. The CDR3 totals 16 residues. With 4 bases clipped from V and 2 bases from J, the junction kept 3 bases outside the gene matches. Germline lookup yields CDR1 SGHRS and CDR2 YFSETQ. The CDR3 bases that were read are TGCGCCAGCAGCCCCGGACTAGCGGGGGCCTACAATGAG. Encoded protein: CASSPGLAGAYNE. The full CDR3 protein reads CASSPGLAGAYNEQFF.